The 14 T cell receptor beta chains below all came from one sample that was sequenced in a study of monozygotic twins with inflammatory bowel disease. TCRdb processed the 5' RACE reads again and assigns one entry to each CDR3 protein, with no DNA. This sample contains 150,000 to 200,000 distinct CDR3 sequences. Sequences were obtained from blood. The receptor set was obtained from a human donor with ulcerative colitis or Crohn's disease, or a healthy co-twin of an affected twin (not recorded which).

The J gene is TRBJ2-7, the V gene TRBV28; TCRdb picks TRBD1, but there is no DNA to check that call. Germline V gene sequence: CDR1 MDHEN, CDR2 SYDVKM. The CDR3 sequence is 13 residues long. CDR3 region: CATAGTASYEQYF.

The chain has TRBV20-1 and TRBJ1-5. The CDR3 totals 13 residues. From germline, CDR1 is DFQATT and CDR2 SNEGSKA (reference sequence). The CDR3: CSTRSDSNQPQHF.

The V gene is TRBV5-5, the J gene TRBJ1-5; there is no DNA to check the TCRdb D call of TRBD1. Germline lookup yields CDR1 SGHKS and CDR2 YYEKEE (reference sequence). This CDR3 has 14 residues. CDR3 sequence reads: CASSLAQGNQPQHF.

The CDR3 spells CASSPGGGGNEQYF. The V call is TRBV5-1, the J call TRBJ2-7; TCRdb designates TRBD1, a call that cannot be tested without DNA. The CDR3 has 14 residues. CDR1 and CDR2 (germline): SGHRS, YFSETQ. Full variable domain (outside the CDR3, taken from reference TRBV5-1 and TRBJ2-7): KAGVTQTPRYLIKTRGQQVTLSCSPISGHRSVSWYQQTPGQGLQFLFEYFSETQRNKGNFPGRFSGRQFSNSRSEMNVSTLELGDSALYLCASSPGGGGNEQYFGPGTRLTVT.

The V gene is TRBV20-1, the J gene TRBJ1-1; TCRdb's D call of TRBD1 is untestable without DNA. The CDR3 extends over 11 amino acids. Germline V lookup: CDR1 DFQATT, CDR2 SNEGSKA (reference sequence). This CDR3 is CSGGAGTEAFF.

The V and J genes are TRBV27 and TRBJ2-7. CDR1 is MNHEY, CDR2 SMNVEV, per germline (reference sequence). CDR3 size: 16 residues. CDR3 region: CASSLSQGNRPYEQYF.

This chain links TRBV6-2 or TRBV6-3 with TRBJ2-1; TCRdb's D call of TRBD2 is untestable without DNA. The CDR3 has 14 residues. Germline assignment: CDR1 MNHEY and CDR2 SVGEGT. The CDR3 protein is CASSRAGYYNEQFF.

The chain carries TRBV20-1 and TRBJ1-1. Germline V gives CDR1 DFQATT, CDR2 SNEGSKA (reference sequence). This CDR3 contains 13 residues. The CDR3 protein is CSVPYMGNTEAFF.

The chain carries TRBV2 and TRBJ2-4; there is no DNA to check the TCRdb D call of TRBD2. Germline CDR1 SNHLY, CDR2 FYNNEI. This CDR3 is built from 16 residues. The CDR3 region is CASSERAFLAKNIQYF. Full variable domain (remainder filled in from reference TRBV2 and TRBJ2-4): EPEVTQTPSHQVTQMGQEVILRCVPISNHLYFYWYRQILGQKVEFLVSFYNNEISEKSEIFDDQFSVERPDGSNFTLKIRSTKLEDSAMYFCASSERAFLAKNIQYFGAGTRLSVL.

The chain is built from TRBV20-1 and TRBJ2-6; TCRdb returns TRBD1, unconfirmable since there is no DNA. The length of the CDR3 is 15 residues. Germline V gives CDR1 DFQATT, CDR2 SNEGSKA (reference sequence). The CDR3 sequence is CSALDSFSGANVLTF.

The rearrangement links TRBV20-1 to TRBJ1-2. The CDR3 sequence is 12 residues long. CDR1 DFQATT and CDR2 SNEGSKA come from the germline V gene (reference sequence). The CDR3 sequence: CSATGGSYGYTF.

This chain links TRBV5-1 with TRBJ2-7. This CDR3 region has 15 residues. In germline, CDR1 is SGHRS, CDR2 YFSETQ. This CDR3 reads CASSGQAGNSYEQYF.

The chain combines TRBV7-9 with TRBJ1-1; TCRdb's D call of TRBD1 is untestable without DNA. The CDR3 covers 11 residues. Germline V gene lookup returns CDR1 SEHNR and CDR2 FQNEAQ (reference sequence). This CDR3 is CTSDDDSKAFF.

The J gene is TRBJ1-2, the V gene TRBV20-1. This CDR3 contains 13 residues. The germline gives CDR1 DFQATT, CDR2 SNEGSKA (reference sequence). The CDR3 reads CSASGRGELSFTF.